Here is one T cell receptor beta chain with its context. The assay was run at deep level. The assay was immunoSEQ multiplex PCR, and TCRdb's table has in-frame clones only and misses some. The sample shows around 2,100,000 clones, around 96% of them seen only once. The CDR3 contains 14 residues. The germline gives CDR1 SEHNR, CDR2 FQNEAQ (reference sequence). Trimming removed 8 bases at V and 2 bases at J, with 16 bases between. The naive CD8 fraction comprised CD45RO-negative cells positively selected for CCR7 and excluded terminally differentiated effector memory CD45RA+ cells. The data originate from a study of shared clonotypes between healthy human individuals. On the study more broadly: Per donor, CD8 memory used one plate, CD8 naive used two, CD4 memory used three and CD4 naive used three.

Sequenced material: naive CD8+ T cells sorted from blood. The V gene is TRBV7-9, the J gene TRBJ2-7; D perhaps matches TRBD1 (6 bases). The receptor comes from a man between 18 and 35 years old in good health. The DNA for the CDR3 is TGTGCCAGCGCAAGCCGGGACAAAACCTACGAGCAGTACTTC. As protein: CASASRDKTYEQYF.